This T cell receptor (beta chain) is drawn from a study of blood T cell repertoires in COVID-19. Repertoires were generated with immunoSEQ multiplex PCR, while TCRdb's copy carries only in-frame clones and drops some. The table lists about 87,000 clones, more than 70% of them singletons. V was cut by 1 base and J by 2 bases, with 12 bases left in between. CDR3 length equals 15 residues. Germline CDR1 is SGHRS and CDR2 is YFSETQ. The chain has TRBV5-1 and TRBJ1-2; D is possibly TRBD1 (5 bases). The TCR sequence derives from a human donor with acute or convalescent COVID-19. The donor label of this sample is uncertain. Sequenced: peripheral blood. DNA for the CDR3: TGCGCCAGCAGCTTGTCAGGCCAGGGAAACTATGGCTACACCTTC. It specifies CASSLSGQGNYGYTF.